This T cell receptor (beta chain) emerged from a study of shared clonotypes between healthy human individuals. The wider study: Per donor, three plates held CD4 naive cells, three held CD4 memory, two held CD8 naive and one held CD8 memory.

Study outcomes and limitations: The low donor count limited represented genetic and exposure-history diversity.

Worth noting for this clone: Its antigen is unknown.

Assay used: immunoSEQ multiplex PCR; TCRdb lists only in-frame clones, some missing. Altogether about 1 million clones are present, about 75% being singletons, with the ten largest covering approximately 1.5%. Germline CDR1 is LNHDA and CDR2 is SQIVND (reference sequence). CDR3 size: 14 residues. V was cut by 4 bases and J by 3 bases, with 13 bases left in between. The CD4+ fraction was divided into a CD45RA+ naive subset and a CD45RA-negative memory subset. The TCR sequence derives from a man between 18 and 29 years old in good health. The chain employs TRBV19 and TRBJ2-7; D is possibly TRBD2 (6 bases). The sequenced sample was memory CD4+ T cells sorted from blood. Described subset: CD45RA-negative fraction. CDR3 sequence (DNA): TGTGCCAGTAGTAGCACGGGAGCTTACTACGAGCAGTACTTC. It translates to CASSSTGAYYEQYF.